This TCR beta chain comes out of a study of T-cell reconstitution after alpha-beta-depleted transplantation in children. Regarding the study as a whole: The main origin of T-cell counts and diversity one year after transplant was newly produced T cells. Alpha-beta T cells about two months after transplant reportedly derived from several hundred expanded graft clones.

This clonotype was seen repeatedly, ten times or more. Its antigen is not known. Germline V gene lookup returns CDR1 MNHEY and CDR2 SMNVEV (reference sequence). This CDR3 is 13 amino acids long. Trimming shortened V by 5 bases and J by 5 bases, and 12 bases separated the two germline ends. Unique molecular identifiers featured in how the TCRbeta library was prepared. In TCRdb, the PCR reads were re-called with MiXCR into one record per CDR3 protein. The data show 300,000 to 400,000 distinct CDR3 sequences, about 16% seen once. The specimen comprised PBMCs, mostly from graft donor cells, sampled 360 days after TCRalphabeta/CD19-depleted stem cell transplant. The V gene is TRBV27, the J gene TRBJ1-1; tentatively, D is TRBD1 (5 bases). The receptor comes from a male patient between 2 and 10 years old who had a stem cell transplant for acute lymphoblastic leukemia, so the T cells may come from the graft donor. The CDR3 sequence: CASSLRVRTEAFF. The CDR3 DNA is TGTGCCAGCAGTCTCAGGGTCCGGACTGAAGCTTTCTTT.